This T cell receptor (beta chain) was sequenced for a study of neurological immune-mediated disorders (dated by TCRdb to 2018 to 2020). For the wider study: Among the approximately 35 multiple sclerosis patients, relapsing-remitting MS was present in around 30 and secondary progressive MS was present in 3. The cohort comprised approximately 67 subjects: some 15 HAM/TSP patients, around 35 multiple sclerosis patients and 20 healthy controls. Longitudinal samples, technical triplicates and paired sorted CD4+ and CD8+ T-cell subsets, alongside PBMC samples, were included among the approximately 100 TCR-beta libraries. Using UMI-based sequencing, the study compared peripheral blood TCR-beta repertoires from patients with HTLV-I-associated myelopathy (HAM/TSP), patients with multiple sclerosis, and healthy controls. Beyond this particular receptor, the publication reports: In phylogenetic analysis, the repertoires of 18 of 34 MS patients grouped into a cluster of related CDR3 sequences, which suggests a possible signature at the repertoire level. No identical CDR3 amino acid sequences were shared among expanded clones across subjects, suggesting private TCR-beta repertoires in all groups. The MS cluster was not associated with any clinical or MRI features, and the authors stated that larger cohorts are needed. The highest TCR clonal expansion was observed in HAM/TSP patients, whereas the lowest was observed in MS patients, even when compared with healthy controls.

This clonotype was seen at least ten times. What antigen it recognizes has not been identified. No much larger clone exists at a distance of one base, and base qualities are not known. cDNA synthesis used template-switch 5'RACE with a primer carrying a 10-nucleotide random unique molecular identifier tagging each TCR transcript. Each sequencing run produced over 160 million TCR-beta sequences covering 15-18 subjects. Total RNA was extracted with the RNeasy kit. The KAPA Real-time Library Amplification kit was used to amplify TCR-beta VDJ regions with primers for the TCR constant region and the 5'RACE anchor. Sample indexes and Illumina adaptors were added in a first PCR, and a second PCR then increased library yield. After purification with Ampure beads, the TCR product of roughly 650 bp was size-selected on a 2% E-gel SizeSelection system. Before pooling, library quality was assessed on a Bioanalyzer, concentration was determined with Qubit, and library quantification was performed with the Kapa Library Quantification kit. An Illumina HiSeq 2500 sequenced the libraries paired-end 2 x 150 bp. To increase sequence diversity, about 23-30% phiX was spiked into each library pool. In the paper's pipeline: Quality-filtered reads were processed with the UMI-based MiGEC pipeline, which removed over 75% of raw TCR sequences during error correction. IMGT germline references were used for aligning VDJ genes, and each clonotype was defined as a unique CDR3 amino acid sequence together with its V-J genes. Clonal expansion, Shannon diversity and CDR3 relatedness were evaluated with VDJtools (CalcPairwiseDistances, ClusterSamples), while phylogenetic trees were built in CLCbio workbench. Using coefficient-of-variation modelling across technical triplicates, the study counted a clone as expanded if it had at least 8 unique UMIs. TCRdb reran the public reads through fastp at Q25 and MiXCR, keeping productive beta chains. Here each entry gathers all rows of one CDR3 protein and keeps the most common genes and DNA. V and J calls and clone size were set by TCRdb, not the authors. Counted in this sample were more than 45,000 distinct CDR3 sequences; 2% to 2.5% of them appeared once. The ten top clones hold about 3% of the sample.

For the unsorted PBMC libraries, 2 million PBMCs were stored in RNAlater at -80 degrees C until RNA extraction and were used to generate the libraries. Multiple sclerosis patients were enrolled in a US clinical protocol evaluating disease progression by magnetic resonance imaging. PBMCs were separated from peripheral blood using Ficoll-Hypaque density gradient centrifugation and then cryopreserved in liquid nitrogen. Germline trimming: 2 bases from V, 3 bases from J; junction bases outside gene matches: 10. From its cysteine to its phenylalanine, the CDR3 spans 17 amino acids. Kept here is only the CDR3 DNA, which spans 51 bases and is read in frame from base 1. CDR1 and CDR2 were assigned from the germline V gene as SGHRS and YFSETQ.

The specimen was PBMCs. This receptor was identified in a man aged 45-60 years with multiple sclerosis. The sequence is built from TRBV5-1 and TRBJ2-1; 8 of the junction bases match TRBD1. The CDR3: CASSFPSAGGVYNEQFF. The nucleotide sequence is given as TGCGCCAGCAGCTTTCCCAGCGCAGGGGGCGTCTACAATGAGCAGTTCTTC.